This TCR beta chain is drawn from a study of blood T cells in healthy people across ages. Study results and caveats: Long-lived and aged donors differed, with more naive CD4+ cells and higher diversity in the long-lived.

Then a second PCR, running roughly 7 to 11 cycles, was carried out with a sample-barcoded 5' primer and a J-beta primer mix. A single record per CDR3 protein comes from TCRdb applying MiXCR to the 5' RACE reads. This table holds 630,000 or so distinct CDR3 sequences, about 34% found once. This clonotype was recorded many times. The antigen is not known. In each sample, at least 7 million PBMCs were isolated. This TCR derives from a woman older than 75 in good health. Material for sequencing was blood.

Here the CDR3 reads CSARGDSINYEQFF. The DNA for the CDR3 is TGCAGTGCTAGGGGGGACAGTATCAACTATGAGCAGTTCTTC. V is TRBV20-1 and J is TRBJ2-1; 7 nucleotides match TRBD1. The CDR3 spans 14 residues. CDR1 DFQATT and CDR2 SNEGSKA come from the germline V gene (reference sequence). V was pared by 3 bases and J by 8 bases, with 10 bases of the junction left unmatched.